The TCR beta chain under discussion was sequenced for a study of T cell responses to AZD1222 COVID-19 vaccine. Germline CDR1 reads LGHDT; CDR2 reads YNNKEL (reference sequence). Germline trimming cut 4 bases from V and 2 bases from J; bases unmatched to any gene: 3. This CDR3 region has 15 residues. This table comes from immunoSEQ multiplex PCR, and its TCRdb copy is limited to in-frame clones, with some not included. The table records roughly 120,000 clones, around 92% of them present only once. Sequenced material: peripheral blood, taken 28 days after the second AZD1222 dose. The sequence came from an adult who received the AZD1222 COVID-19 vaccine. The rearrangement uses TRBV3-1 (or the pseudogene TRBV3-2) and TRBJ2-7; 12 nucleotides match TRBD2. For the CDR3, the DNA is TGTGCCAGCAGCCGATCTAGCGGGAGGGCCTACGAGCAGTACTTC. This sequence encodes CASSRSSGRAYEQYF.